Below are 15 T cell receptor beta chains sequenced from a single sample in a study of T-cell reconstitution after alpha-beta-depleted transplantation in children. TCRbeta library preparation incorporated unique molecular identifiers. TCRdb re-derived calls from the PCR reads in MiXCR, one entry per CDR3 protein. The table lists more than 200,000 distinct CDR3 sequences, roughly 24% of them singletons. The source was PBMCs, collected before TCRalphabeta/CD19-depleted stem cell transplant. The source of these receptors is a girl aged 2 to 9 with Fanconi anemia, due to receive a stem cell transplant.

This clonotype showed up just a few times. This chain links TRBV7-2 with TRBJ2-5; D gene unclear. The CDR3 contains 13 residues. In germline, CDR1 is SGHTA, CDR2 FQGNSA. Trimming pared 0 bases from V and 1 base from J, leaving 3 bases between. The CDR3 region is CASSLAPQETQYF. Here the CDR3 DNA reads TGTGCCAGCAGCTTAGCGCCCCAAGAGACCCAGTACTTC.

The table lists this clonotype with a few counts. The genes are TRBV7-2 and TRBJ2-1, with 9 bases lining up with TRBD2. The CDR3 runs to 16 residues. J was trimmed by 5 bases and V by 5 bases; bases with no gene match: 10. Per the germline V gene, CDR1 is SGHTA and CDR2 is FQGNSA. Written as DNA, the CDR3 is TGTGCCAGCAGCCTAGGTGGGCGGGAGGGGAACAATGAGCAGTTCTTC. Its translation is CASSLGGREGNNEQFF.

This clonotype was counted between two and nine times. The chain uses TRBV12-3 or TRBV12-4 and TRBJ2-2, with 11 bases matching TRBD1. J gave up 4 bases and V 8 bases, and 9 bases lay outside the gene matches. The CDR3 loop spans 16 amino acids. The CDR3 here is CASASRDRGFTGELFF. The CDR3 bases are TGTGCCAGCGCATCCCGGGACAGGGGGTTCACCGGGGAGCTGTTTTTT.

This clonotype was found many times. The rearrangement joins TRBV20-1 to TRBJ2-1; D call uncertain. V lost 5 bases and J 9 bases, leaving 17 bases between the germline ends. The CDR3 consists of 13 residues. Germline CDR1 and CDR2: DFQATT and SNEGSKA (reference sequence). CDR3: CSAGVLQTGEQFF. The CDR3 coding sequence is TGCAGTGCTGGGGTCCTGCAGACGGGTGAGCAGTTCTTC.

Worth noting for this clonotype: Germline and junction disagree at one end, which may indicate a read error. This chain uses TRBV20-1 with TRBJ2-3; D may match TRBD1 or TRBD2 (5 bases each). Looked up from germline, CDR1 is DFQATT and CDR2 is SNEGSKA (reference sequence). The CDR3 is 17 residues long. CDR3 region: CCARVNPRDPLTDTQYF. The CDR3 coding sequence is TGCTGTGCTAGAGTAAACCCCCGGGACCCACTCACAGATACGCAGTATTTT.

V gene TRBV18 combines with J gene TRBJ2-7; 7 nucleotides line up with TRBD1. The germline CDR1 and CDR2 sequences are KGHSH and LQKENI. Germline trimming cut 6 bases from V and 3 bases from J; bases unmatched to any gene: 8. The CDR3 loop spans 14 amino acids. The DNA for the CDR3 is TGTGCCAGCTCGCCCGACAGGGACCTCTACGAGCAGTACTTC. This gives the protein CASSPDRDLYEQYF.

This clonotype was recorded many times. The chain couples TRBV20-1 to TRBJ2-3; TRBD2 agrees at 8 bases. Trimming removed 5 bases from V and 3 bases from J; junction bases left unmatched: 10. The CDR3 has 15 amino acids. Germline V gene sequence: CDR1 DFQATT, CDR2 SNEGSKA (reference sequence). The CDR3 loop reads CSAPKDGRGTDTQYF. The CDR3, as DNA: TGCAGTGCTCCAAAGGACGGGAGGGGGACAGATACGCAGTATTTT.

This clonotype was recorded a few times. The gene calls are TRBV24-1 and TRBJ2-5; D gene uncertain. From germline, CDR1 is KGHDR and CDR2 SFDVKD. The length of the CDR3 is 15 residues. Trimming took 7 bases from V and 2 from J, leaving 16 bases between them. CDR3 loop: CATSVTASTQETQYF. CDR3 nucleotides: TGTGCCACCAGCGTTACAGCATCAACTCAAGAGACCCAGTACTTC.

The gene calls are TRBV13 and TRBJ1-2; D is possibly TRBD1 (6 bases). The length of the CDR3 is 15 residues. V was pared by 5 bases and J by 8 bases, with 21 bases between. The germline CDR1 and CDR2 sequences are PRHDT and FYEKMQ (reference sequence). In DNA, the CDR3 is TGTGCCAGCAGCCGCAGTGGGGGCGCCGGACCGGGCTACACCTTC. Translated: CASSRSGGAGPGYTF.

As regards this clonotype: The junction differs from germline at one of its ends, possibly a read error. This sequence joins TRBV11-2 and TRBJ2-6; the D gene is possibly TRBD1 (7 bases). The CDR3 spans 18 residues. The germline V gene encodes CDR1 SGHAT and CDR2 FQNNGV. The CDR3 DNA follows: TGTGCCAGCAGCACACGACAGGGAGGAAGCGCTGGGGCCAACGGCCTGACTTTC. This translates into CASSTRQGGSAGANGLTF.

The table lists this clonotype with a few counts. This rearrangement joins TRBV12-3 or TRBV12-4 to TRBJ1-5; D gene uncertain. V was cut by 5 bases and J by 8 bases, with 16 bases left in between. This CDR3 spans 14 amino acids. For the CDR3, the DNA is TGTGCCAGCAGTCCCATTTGGGCGGAAAAGCCCCAGCATTTT. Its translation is CASSPIWAEKPQHF.

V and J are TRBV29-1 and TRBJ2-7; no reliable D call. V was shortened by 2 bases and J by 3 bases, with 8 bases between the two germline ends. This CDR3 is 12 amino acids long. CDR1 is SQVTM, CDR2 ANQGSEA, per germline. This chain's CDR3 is CSVENERYEQYF. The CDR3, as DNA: TGCAGCGTTGAAAACGAACGCTACGAGCAGTACTTC.

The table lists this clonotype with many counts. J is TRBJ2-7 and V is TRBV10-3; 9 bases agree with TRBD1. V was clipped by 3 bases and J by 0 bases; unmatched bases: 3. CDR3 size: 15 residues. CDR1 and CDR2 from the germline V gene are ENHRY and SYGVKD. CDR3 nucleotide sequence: TGTGCCATCAGTGACCCGGGACAGGGCTCCTACGAGCAGTACTTC. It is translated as CAISDPGQGSYEQYF.

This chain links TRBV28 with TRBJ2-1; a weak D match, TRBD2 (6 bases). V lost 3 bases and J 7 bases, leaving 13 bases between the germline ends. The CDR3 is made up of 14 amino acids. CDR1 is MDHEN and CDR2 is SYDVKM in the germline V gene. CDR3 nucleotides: TGTGCCAGCAGTTTGGGACTCTCCTTGAATGAGCAGTTCTTC. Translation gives CASSLGLSLNEQFF.

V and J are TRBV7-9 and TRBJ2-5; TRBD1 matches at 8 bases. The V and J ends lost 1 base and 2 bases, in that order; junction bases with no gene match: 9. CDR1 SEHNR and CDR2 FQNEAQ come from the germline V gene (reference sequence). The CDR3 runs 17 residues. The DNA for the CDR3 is TGTGCCAGCAGCTTAGTTGGACAGGGTACCGAACAAGAGACCCAGTACTTC. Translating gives CASSLVGQGTEQETQYF.